This entry features one T cell receptor beta chain sequence. Germline V lookup: CDR1 LGHNA, CDR2 YSLEER. The CDR3 covers 17 residues. Trimming removed 0 bases from V and 4 bases from J, with 15 bases in between. The sample is drawn from a study of shared clonotypes between healthy human individuals. Study information: A couple of women and three men aged 18 to 49 served as donors.

The protocol was immunoSEQ multiplex PCR, while the TCRdb copy is restricted to in-frame clones and leaves out a portion. The table lists about 2.2 million clones, just over 90% of them singletons, with 1.5% to 2% in the top ten. Naive CD8 cells lacked CD45RO and underwent positive selection for CCR7, leaving out terminally differentiated effector memory CD45RA+ cells. The chain is built from TRBV4-3 and TRBJ1-4, with a possible D match to TRBD1 (5 bases). Sample: naive CD8+ T cells from PBMCs. This TCR was recovered from a man aged 18 to 35 in good health. Some clones in this sample may be carry-over from other donors' samples. DNA for the CDR3: TGCGCCAGCAGCCAAGAAGTGTTCGGGACGGGTAATGAAAAACTGTTTTTT. The encoded protein is CASSQEVFGTGNEKLFF.